The source of this T cell receptor (beta chain) is a study of PD-1 blockade in classical Hodgkin lymphoma. The sample holds a few counts of this clone. Other DNA sequences in this sample translate to the same CDR3. This CDR3 spans 16 amino acids. Germline V lookup: CDR1 SGDLS, CDR2 YYNGEE. J lost 4 bases, V lost 5 bases, and 7 bases had no gene match. Each patient experienced a relapse that followed autologous stem cell transplantation, and brentuximab vedotin exposure varied. Best overall response was complete response, partial response or progressive disease in these relapsed/refractory classical Hodgkin lymphoma patients. The protocol was immunoSEQ multiplex PCR, while the TCRdb copy is restricted to in-frame clones and leaves out a portion. Of approximately 37,000 clones in the sample, around 80% were seen once.

The material was peripheral blood mononuclear cells (PBMCs), obtained at baseline. This receptor was taken from a human donor with classical Hodgkin lymphoma. V and J are TRBV9 and TRBJ2-1, with 12 nucleotides matching TRBD2. CDR3 amino acids: CASSGPSGGAYNEQFF. The CDR3 DNA sequence: TGTGCCAGCAGTGGTCCTAGCGGGGGGGCGTACAATGAGCAGTTCTTC.